The 23 T cell receptor beta chains given below trace back to one sample, sequenced in a study of blood T cell repertoires in COVID-19. Assay used: immunoSEQ multiplex PCR; TCRdb lists only in-frame clones, some missing. The sample has 150,000 to 200,000 clones; 76% are singletons. The material sequenced was PBMCs or T cells enriched from blood (not recorded which). The origin of the receptors is a woman aged 50 to 60 with acute COVID-19.

The chain combines TRBV2 with TRBJ2-6; unclear D gene. Trimming cost V 3 bases and J 2 bases, with 14 bases left between them. CDR3 size: 17 residues. Germline V gives CDR1 SNHLY, CDR2 FYNNEI. The CDR3 region has the DNA TGTGCCAGCAGTGATAATAAGAAAGTAGCTGGGGCCAACGTCCTGACTTTC. It is translated as CASSDNKKVAGANVLTF.

This chain uses TRBV5-5 with TRBJ1-2; the D gene is possibly TRBD1 (5 bases). V was cut by 4 bases and J by 1 base, with 14 bases left in between. Germline CDR1 and CDR2: SGHKS and YYEKEE (reference sequence). CDR3 length: 15 residues. The CDR3 is CASSPTPTDNYGYTF. The DNA for the CDR3 is TGTGCCAGCAGCCCTACTCCGACAGATAACTATGGCTACACCTTC. Complete variable domain (other parts from reference TRBV5-5 and TRBJ1-2): DAGVTQSPTHLIKTRGQQVTLRCSPISGHKSVSWYQQVLGQGPQFIFQYYEKEERGRGNFPDRFSARQFPNYSSELNVNALLLGDSALYLCASSPTPTDNYGYTFGSGTRLTVV.

This clone appeared a single time. J is TRBJ2-1 and V is TRBV5-1; 8 bases align to TRBD1. CDR3 length equals 15 residues. CDR1 is SGHRS and CDR2 is YFSETQ in the germline V gene. The V and J ends lost 4 bases and 4 bases, in that order; junction bases with no gene match: 7. The CDR3 here is CASSQGTGGYNEQFF. In DNA, the CDR3 is TGCGCCAGCAGCCAAGGGACAGGTGGATACAATGAGCAGTTCTTC.

This clone has a handful of counts. V usage is TRBV28 and J usage is TRBJ1-5, with TRBD1 as a possible D gene (5 bases). There are 12 residues in the CDR3. Germline V gene data show CDR1 as MDHEN and CDR2 as SYDVKM. DNA of the CDR3: TGTGCGACCGGGGGTGGGGTTGGGCCCCAGCATTTT. It is translated as CATGGGVGPQHF.

This sequence joins TRBV6-5 and TRBJ1-6, with TRBD1 matching over 7 bases. Germline V gene sequence: CDR1 MNHEY, CDR2 SVGAGI. Losses at the gene ends were 7 bases for V and 8 bases for J; bases not matched to a gene: 5. The CDR3 has 13 amino acids. The CDR3: CASKTGRDSPLHF. Written as DNA, the CDR3 is TGTGCCAGCAAGACAGGGCGGGATTCACCCCTCCACTTT.

The genes are TRBV30 and TRBJ1-3, with D maybe TRBD1 (6 bases). Germline V lookup: CDR1 GTSNPN, CDR2 SVGIG (reference sequence). V lost 5 bases and J 7 bases, leaving 12 bases between the germline ends. The CDR3 consists of 12 residues. The DNA of the CDR3 is TGTGCCTGGTCCCCTCAGGGGAACACCATATATTTT. It translates to CAWSPQGNTIYF.

The genes are TRBV2 and TRBJ1-6, with 8 bases identical to TRBD1. V lost 7 bases to trimming and J lost 7 bases; unmatched junction nucleotides: 9. This CDR3 is built from 15 residues. Germline V gene lookup returns CDR1 SNHLY and CDR2 FYNNEI. CDR3 protein: CASTPDRAGNSPLHF. The CDR3 region has the DNA TGTGCCAGCACCCCGGACAGGGCTGGGAATTCACCCCTCCACTTT.

This clone was seen more than once but under ten times. The chain couples TRBV7-8 to TRBJ1-5, with TRBD1 matching over 9 bases. This CDR3 region has 16 residues. Germline V gene sequence: CDR1 SGHVS, CDR2 FQNEAQ. With V trimmed by 4 bases and J by 7 bases, 11 bases remained unmatched. The DNA for the CDR3 is TGTGCCAGCAGCTCTGAATTACAGGGGGCGGGGCAGCCCCAGCATTTT. This encodes CASSSELQGAGQPQHF.

The J gene is TRBJ1-5, the V gene TRBV19, with 10 bases that match TRBD1. The CDR3 loop spans 14 amino acids. In germline, CDR1 is LNHDA, CDR2 SQIVND (reference sequence). J gave up 6 bases and V 1 base, and 0 bases lay outside the gene matches. CDR3 sequence: CASSIGTGGQPQHF. The CDR3 region has the DNA TGTGCCAGTAGTATAGGGACAGGGGGTCAGCCCCAGCATTTT.

J is TRBJ1-1 and V is TRBV11-2, with 9 bases aligning to TRBD1. The CDR3 length is 14 residues. Germline trimming cut 3 bases from V and 9 bases from J; bases unmatched to any gene: 8. Germline V gene lookup returns CDR1 SGHAT and CDR2 FQNNGV. In DNA form, the CDR3 reads TGTGCCAGCAGCTTCGACAGGGGGGTGCAGAAAGCTTTCTTT. Translating it yields CASSFDRGVQKAFF.

V gene TRBV5-6 combines with J gene TRBJ2-1; a possible D gene is TRBD2 (5 bases). The CDR3 is 15 residues long. The V gene's germline CDR1 is SGHDT and CDR2 YYEEEE. V lost 1 base, J lost 3 bases, and 11 bases lay in between. The CDR3 nucleotides are TGTGCCAGCAGCTTGAGGGCGGGCCGCTACAATGAGCAGTTCTTC. This sequence encodes CASSLRAGRYNEQFF.

The rearrangement links TRBV11-2 to TRBJ2-1; 7 bases match TRBD2. After removal of 3 bases from V and 0 bases from J, the junction contained 5 bases not matched to a gene. The CDR3 spans 16 residues. The germline V gene encodes CDR1 SGHAT and CDR2 FQNNGV. The CDR3 spells CASSFGGESSYNEQFF. Here the CDR3 DNA reads TGTGCCAGCAGCTTTGGGGGGGAGAGCTCCTACAATGAGCAGTTCTTC.

This clone was counted a single time. CDR3 DNA sequence: TGTGCCAGCAGCTTAGGATACCAGGGTGCGAACGAGCAGTACGTC. As protein: CASSLGYQGANEQYV. The chain employs TRBV11-2 and TRBJ2-7; weak D call: TRBD1 (5 bases). CDR1 is SGHAT, CDR2 FQNNGV, per germline. Trimming cost V 1 base and J 5 bases, with 15 bases left between them. The CDR3 runs to 15 residues.

The rearrangement links TRBV2 to TRBJ1-5, with 10 bases fitting TRBD1. Germline values: CDR1 SNHLY, CDR2 FYNNEI. V shed 4 bases, J shed 6 bases, and the junction held 3 bases outside the gene matches. The CDR3 runs 14 residues. CDR3 DNA sequence: TGTGCCAGCAGTGCGGACAGGGGGAGTCAGCCCCAGCATTTT. This translates into CASSADRGSQPQHF.

The chain combines TRBV18 with TRBJ2-7; 8 nucleotides align to TRBD2. Germline V gene sequence: CDR1 KGHSH, CDR2 LQKENI. V gave up 0 bases and J gave up 5 bases; unmatched junction bases: 6. The CDR3 runs to 15 residues. The CDR3 protein is CASSPPGGGTHEQYV. CDR3 sequence (DNA): TGTGCCAGCTCACCACCGGGCGGGGGGACGCACGAGCAGTACGTC.

CDR3 in amino acids: CASNTGRTEAFF. In DNA form, the CDR3 reads TGTGCCAGCAATACAGGGAGAACTGAAGCTTTCTTT. This rearrangement joins TRBV2 to TRBJ1-1; D possibly corresponds to TRBD1 (6 bases). The germline V and J ends were trimmed by 7 bases and 5 bases, with 11 bases remaining between them. The CDR3 consists of 12 residues. Per germline, CDR1 SNHLY and CDR2 FYNNEI.

This clone has more than one count but fewer than ten. V gene TRBV4-1 combines with J gene TRBJ1-2; D gene uncertain. CDR1 and CDR2 (germline): MGHRA, YSYEKL. Trimming removed 3 bases from V and 5 bases from J, with 13 bases in between. The CDR3 loop spans 14 amino acids. The CDR3 reads CASSQDGEVYGYTF. CDR3 sequence (DNA): TGCGCCAGCAGCCAGGACGGGGAGGTGTATGGCTACACCTTC.

The chain uses TRBV28 and TRBJ1-5, with TRBD1 matching 7 bases. The CDR3 is 16 amino acids. Germline trimming cut 6 bases from V and 1 base from J; bases unmatched to any gene: 9. From germline, CDR1 is MDHEN and CDR2 SYDVKM. CDR3 nucleotide sequence: TGTGCCAGCAGAACCCCAAAGGGGGCCAGCAATCAGCCCCAGCATTTT. This gives the protein CASRTPKGASNQPQHF.

The rearrangement joins TRBV5-1 to TRBJ2-1, with 7 bases identical to TRBD2. V trimming: 7 bases; J trimming: 4 bases; junction bases outside the gene matches: 8. There are 14 residues in the CDR3. CDR1 SGHRS and CDR2 YFSETQ come from the germline V gene. The CDR3, as DNA: TGCGCCAGCCACCGAGCGGGGACTTACAATGAGCAGTTCTTC. Protein product: CASHRAGTYNEQFF.

The chain is built from TRBV5-1 and TRBJ1-2, with D unresolved. Germline assignment: CDR1 SGHRS and CDR2 YFSETQ. V lost 0 bases and J lost 2, with 8 bases in between. The CDR3 consists of 14 residues. The CDR3 loop is CASSLDSWNYGYTF. As DNA, the CDR3 is TGCGCCAGCAGCTTGGACAGTTGGAACTATGGCTACACCTTC. Using reference TRBV5-1 and TRBJ1-2 for the parts outside the CDR3, the full variable domain is KAGVTQTPRYLIKTRGQQVTLSCSPISGHRSVSWYQQTPGQGLQFLFEYFSETQRNKGNFPGRFSGRQFSNSRSEMNVSTLELGDSALYLCASSLDSWNYGYTFGSGTRLTVV.

This sequence joins TRBV27 and TRBJ2-7; TRBD2 aligns across 8 bases. The CDR3 has 17 amino acids. CDR1 is MNHEY, CDR2 SMNVEV, per germline (reference sequence). CDR3 nucleotide sequence: TGTGCCAGCAGTCCACTACTAGCGGACCAATTCCCCTACGAGCAGTGCGTC. This translates into CASSPLLADQFPYEQCV.

This sequence joins TRBV5-5 and TRBJ1-6; D is perhaps TRBD1 (5 bases). The V and J ends lost 0 bases and 9 bases respectively, with 13 bases between them. Germline CDR1 SGHKS, CDR2 YYEKEE (reference sequence). This CDR3 has 15 amino acids. CDR3 sequence reads: CASSLESGLSSPLHF. DNA for the CDR3: TGTGCCAGCAGCTTGGAGTCAGGGCTTAGTTCACCCCTCCACTTT.

The chain is built from TRBV25-1 and TRBJ1-2; D might be TRBD1 (5 bases). Trimming shortened V by 1 base and J by 8 bases, and 17 bases separated the two germline ends. CDR1 and CDR2 (germline): MGHDK, SYGVNS. There are 15 residues in the CDR3. CDR3 loop: CASSELEGSAPGYTF. CDR3 in DNA: TGTGCCAGCAGTGAATTGGAGGGGTCAGCTCCGGGCTACACCTTC.